This TCR beta chain was captured by sequencing in a study of T cells in Graves' hyperthyroidism and ophthalmopathy. TCR beta CDR3 regions were amplified from RNA transcripts. With the HTBI primer set, the TCR CDR3 went through a first round of RT-PCR. TCRdb independently ran MiXCR on the multiplex PCR reads; one entry per CDR3 protein. The sample records roughly 500,000 distinct CDR3 sequences, 15% to 20% being singletons. Germline CDR1 and CDR2: MDHEN and SYDVKM. CDR3 length: 15 amino acids. With 2 bases removed from V and 2 bases from J, the gap between germline ends came to 13 bases. This clonotype occurred many times.

The chain employs TRBV28 and TRBJ2-7; D tentatively fits TRBD1 or TRBD2 (6 bases each). The clonotype originates from a woman aged 25-40 years with Graves' ophthalmopathy. Sequencing input: blood. CDR3 DNA: TGTGCCAGCAGTTTACGGGGGCGGACACCCTACGAGCAGTACTTC. Amino acids: CASSLRGRTPYEQYF.